The rows below give T cell receptor beta chains drawn from one sample of a study of shared clonotypes between healthy human individuals. This table comes from immunoSEQ multiplex PCR, and its TCRdb copy is limited to in-frame clones, with some not included. The sample consists of 2 million or so clones, over 85% of them appearing once. The sequencing sample was made of naive CD8+ T cells sorted from blood. These receptors all stem from a man between 18 and 29 years old in good health. CDR3s include the opening cysteine and the closing phenylalanine or tryptophan. Fields, in order: CDR3 length, D gene, J gene, clone size, V gene, CDR3 DNA, CDR3 protein. A D gene is named only where the DNA matches it firmly. The listing skips clone size in some rows; elsewhere it reads once, few, many or a size class.

13,.,TRBJ2-7,.,TRBV5-6,TGTGCCAGCAGCTTTGGTAGCTCCTACGAGCAGTACTTC,CASSFGSSYEQYF
11,.,TRBJ2-7,.,TRBV9,TGTGCCAGCAGCGTAGGATACGAGCAGTACTTC,CASSVGYEQYF
15,.,TRBJ2-2,once,TRBV29-1,TGCAGCGTTGAGGTCTTATATGCGGGCGCCGGGGAGCTGTTTTTT,CSVEVLYAGAGELFF
15,TRBD1,TRBJ1-1,.,TRBV11-2,TGTGCCAGCAGCGAATCAGGGGGTATGAACACTGAAGCTTTCTTT,CASSESGGMNTEAFF
16,.,TRBJ2-5,.,TRBV4-1,TGCGCCAGCAGCCAAGATCTCGGTACTAGAGGGGAGACCCAGTACTTC,CASSQDLGTRGETQYF
14,.,TRBJ2-5,.,TRBV28,TGTGCCAGTCGTCTCAGCTTCACCCAAGAGACCCAGTACTTC,CASRLSFTQETQYF
14,TRBD2,TRBJ2-1,.,TRBV6-5,TGTGCCAGCAGTTTAACTAGCGGGAGCGGTGAGCAGTTCTTC,CASSLTSGSGEQFF
15,.,TRBJ2-6,.,TRBV4-1,TGCGCCAGCAGCCTTACGACAGCTGGGGCCAACGTCCTGACTTTC,CASSLTTAGANVLTF
14,.,TRBJ2-7,.,TRBV29-1,TGCAGCGTTGAATTTGGCAGGGACACCTACGAGCAGTACTTC,CSVEFGRDTYEQYF
16,TRBD1,TRBJ1-5,.,TRBV19,TGTGCCAGTAGTATAGTGGGACAGGTTAGCAATCAGCCCCAGCATTTT,CASSIVGQVSNQPQHF
12,.,TRBJ2-1,few,TRBV11-3,TGTGCCAGCAGCTTAGAAGGGGATGAGCAGTTCTTC,CASSLEGDEQFF
12,.,TRBJ1-5,.,TRBV5-1,TGCGCCAGCAGCTTGTGGGGGCAGCCCCAGCATTTT,CASSLWGQPQHF
14,.,TRBJ2-2,.,TRBV2,TGTGCCAGCGGATCAGAGTACGACACCGGGGAGCTGTTTTTT,CASGSEYDTGELFF
15,.,TRBJ1-2,.,TRBV11-2,TGTGCCAGCAGCTTCGAAGGGGGGCTTAACTATGGCTACACCTTC,CASSFEGGLNYGYTF
14,.,TRBJ2-7,.,TRBV18,TGTGCCAGCTCCCTGGGGGGAGAGTGGTACGAGCAGTACTTC,CASSLGGEWYEQYF
19,.,TRBJ2-7,.,TRBV4-3,TGCGCCAGCAGCCAAGAATGGCTAGCCGCTTACTCAAGCTCCTACGAGCAGTACTTC,CASSQEWLAAYSSSYEQYF
13,.,TRBJ2-7,once,TRBV5-5,TGTGCCAGCAGCTTGTCAGCCTCCTACGAGCAGTACTTC,CASSLSASYEQYF
16,.,TRBJ2-6,once,TRBV29-1,TGCAGCGTTGAAGATATCAGGGAAGCTGGGGCCAACGTCCTGACTTTC,CSVEDIREAGANVLTF
15,.,TRBJ2-7,.,TRBV7-9,TGTGCCAGCAGCCCACCGTCGGGGGCCAGCTACGAGCAGTACTTC,CASSPPSGASYEQYF
15,TRBD1,TRBJ2-3,.,TRBV30,TGTGCCTGGAGTAAACAGGGGGCTCGGACAGATACGCAGTATTTT,CAWSKQGARTDTQYF
13,.,TRBJ1-2,.,TRBV9,TGTGCCAGCAGCATAACCTCTAACTATGGCTACACCTTC,CASSITSNYGYTF
14,.,TRBJ1-5,.,TRBV6-1,TGTGCCAGCAGTCCCGCCGGGACCGATCAGCCCCAGCATTTT,CASSPAGTDQPQHF
15,.,TRBJ2-3,once,TRBV5-4,TGTGCCAGCAGCTTGTTGGCGGGAAGCACAGATACGCAGTATTTT,CASSLLAGSTDTQYF
17,.,TRBJ1-1,.,TRBV10-3,TGTGCCATCAGTGGTTCTACCGTGACTGCTTGGGACACTGAAGCTTTCTTT,CAISGSTVTAWDTEAFF
12,.,TRBJ2-3,.,TRBV2,TGTGCCAGTTTAGTTACGGCAGATACGCAGTATTTT,CASLVTADTQYF
16,.,TRBJ2-1,.,TRBV28,TGTGCCAGCAGTTTTCGAGCCGGGTCCTCCTACAATGAGCAGTTCTTC,CASSFRAGSSYNEQFF
12,.,TRBJ1-2,.,TRBV21-1,TGTGCCAGCAGCACTCCTGATAGAGGCTACACCTTC,CASSTPDRGYTF
14,TRBD1,TRBJ1-1,.,TRBV6-1,TGTGCCAGCAAATCGACAGGGGGAAGGGATGAAGCTTTCTTT,CASKSTGGRDEAFF
15,.,TRBJ2-3,.,TRBV27,TGTGCCAGCAGTTTCGGGACTTCTAGCACAGATACGCAGTATTTT,CASSFGTSSTDTQYF
14,.,TRBJ2-7,.,TRBV27,TGTGCCAGCAGTTTATCTCGGCAGGGGACCGAGCAGTACTTC,CASSLSRQGTEQYF
14,.,TRBJ2-7,.,TRBV6-5,TGTGCCAGCAGTTACGGACGGAGCTCCTACGAGCAGTACTTC,CASSYGRSSYEQYF
19,.,TRBJ2-6,.,TRBV4-3,TGCGCCAGCAGTCAGTTATGGCCCGGGCCTATGTCTGGGGCCAACGTCCTGACTTTC,CASSQLWPGPMSGANVLTF
14,.,TRBJ2-7,.,TRBV28,TGTGCCAGCAGTGTCGGAATGTGGGACTACGAGCAGTACTTC,CASSVGMWDYEQYF
15,.,TRBJ2-2,.,TRBV21-1,TGTGCCAGCAGCACACACCCTCCACACACCGGGGAGCTGTTTTTT,CASSTHPPHTGELFF
14,TRBD1,TRBJ2-7,.,TRBV30,TGTGCCTGGAGCGGACCAGGGACAGGCTACGAGCAGTACTTC,CAWSGPGTGYEQYF
14,TRBD1,TRBJ1-1,.,TRBV11-2,TGTGCCAGCAGCTTGGGACAGGGTTGGACTGAAGCTTTCTTT,CASSLGQGWTEAFF
16,.,TRBJ2-7,.,TRBV4-1,TGCGCCAGCAGCCAGGATTATAGCAGCGTTATCTACGAGCAGTACTTC,CASSQDYSSVIYEQYF
15,.,TRBJ1-1,.,TRBV13,TGTGCCAGCAGTGGCAGGGACTCAATGAACACTGAAGCTTTCTTT,CASSGRDSMNTEAFF
18,TRBD2,TRBJ2-5,.,TRBV30,TGTGCCTGGTCCGGGGACGGGAGACTAGCGGGAGTACCAGAGACCCAGTACTTC,CAWSGDGRLAGVPETQYF
14,TRBD1,TRBJ1-4,.,TRBV7-9,TGTGCCAGCAGCAAGACAGGGTTTAGCGAAAAACTGTTTTTT,CASSKTGFSEKLFF
16,TRBD1,TRBJ2-7,.,TRBV13,TGTGCCAGCAGCTTATGGGGACAGGGGAAGGGAGGCGAGCAGTACTTC,CASSLWGQGKGGEQYF
14,.,TRBJ1-2,.,TRBV6-1,TGTGCCAGCAGTGAAGGGGGGGACGACTATGGCTACACCTTC,CASSEGGDDYGYTF
14,.,TRBJ1-2,.,TRBV2,TGTGCCAGCAGTGGTTCGGGCGGCAACTATGGCTACACCTTC,CASSGSGGNYGYTF
13,TRBD1,TRBJ1-2,.,TRBV6-1,TGTGCCAGCAGCAGAGACAGGGGTGATGGCTACACCTTC,CASSRDRGDGYTF
15,.,TRBJ1-6,.,TRBV2,TGTGCCAGCAGGGAGTCGGGGGGAATCTATTCACCCCTCCACTTT,CASRESGGIYSPLHF
15,.,TRBJ2-3,.,TRBV9,TGTGCCAGCAGCTGGGGATACGGGGGCACAGATACGCAGTATTTT,CASSWGYGGTDTQYF
12,.,TRBJ2-1,.,TRBV6-1,TGTGCCAGCTTAGCGACCTACAATGAGCAGTTCTTC,CASLATYNEQFF
12,.,TRBJ2-7,.,TRBV30,TGTGCCTGGAGCCTGACTTCCTACGAGCAGTACTTC,CAWSLTSYEQYF
15,TRBD2,TRBJ2-7,.,TRBV9,TGTGCCAGCAGCCCCTCGGGGGGGATCCCCTACGAGCAGTACTTC,CASSPSGGIPYEQYF
15,.,TRBJ1-2,.,TRBV11-2,TGTGCCAGCAGCTTAGACCCGGGGGGTGGTTATGGCTACACCTTC,CASSLDPGGGYGYTF
15,TRBD2,TRBJ2-7,.,TRBV9,TGTGCCAGCAGCCCGGGGGGAGGAAGAGCCTACGAGCAGTACTTC,CASSPGGGRAYEQYF
17,TRBD2,TRBJ2-1,once,TRBV19,TGTGCCAGTAGCCCAAACCCGGGACTAGCGGTCTACAATGAGCAGTTCTTC,CASSPNPGLAVYNEQFF
13,.,TRBJ2-2,.,TRBV5-1,TGCGCCAGCAGCTTGATTCTTTCCGGGGAGCTGTTTTTT,CASSLILSGELFF
12,.,TRBJ2-5,.,TRBV5-7,TGTGCCAGCAGGCGGGTCAGGGAGACCCAGTACTTC,CASRRVRETQYF
17,.,TRBJ1-3,once,TRBV10-2,TGCGCCAGCAGTGCGTGGGGAGTACTAAGCTCTGGAAACACCATATATTTT,CASSAWGVLSSGNTIYF
14,TRBD2,TRBJ2-7,.,TRBV15,TGTGCCACCAGAACTAGCGGGAGTACCTACGAGCAGTACTTC,CATRTSGSTYEQYF
13,.,TRBJ2-7,.,TRBV7-6,TGTGCCAGCAGCTCTCTAGCGTTCAACGAGCAGTACTTC,CASSSLAFNEQYF